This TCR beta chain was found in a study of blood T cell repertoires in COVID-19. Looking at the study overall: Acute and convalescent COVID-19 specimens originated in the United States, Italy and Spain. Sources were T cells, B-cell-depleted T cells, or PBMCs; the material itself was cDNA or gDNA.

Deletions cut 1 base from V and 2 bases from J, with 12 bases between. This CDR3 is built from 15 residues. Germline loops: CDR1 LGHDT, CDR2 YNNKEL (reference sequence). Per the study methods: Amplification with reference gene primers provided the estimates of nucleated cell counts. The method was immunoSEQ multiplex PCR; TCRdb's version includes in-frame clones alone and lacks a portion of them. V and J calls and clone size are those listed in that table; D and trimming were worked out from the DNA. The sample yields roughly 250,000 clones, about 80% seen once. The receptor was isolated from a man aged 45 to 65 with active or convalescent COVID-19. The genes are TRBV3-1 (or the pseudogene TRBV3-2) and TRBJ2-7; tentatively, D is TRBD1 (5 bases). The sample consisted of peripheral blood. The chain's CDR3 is CASSQGQDRAYEQYF. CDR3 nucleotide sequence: TGTGCCAGCAGCCAAGGACAAGACAGAGCCTACGAGCAGTACTTC.